Below, 25 T cell receptor beta chains from the same sample are listed, as sequenced in a study of blood T cells in healthy people across ages. Then a second PCR, running about 6 to 12 cycles, was carried out with a sample-barcoded 5' primer and a J-beta primer mix. TCRdb re-derived calls from the 5' RACE reads in MiXCR, one entry per CDR3 protein. The sample comprises some 1.5 million distinct CDR3 sequences, approximately 28% of which are singletons, and approximately 7.7% rests with the top ten. Sequencing was done on a sample of blood. The receptors stem from a woman under 40 in good health.

V is TRBV5-6 and J is TRBJ2-5, with D perhaps TRBD2 (6 bases). The CDR3 length is 13 residues. Germline V CDR1 and CDR2: SGHDT, YYEEEE. V was pared by 2 bases and J by 6 bases, with 11 bases between. For the CDR3, the DNA is TGTGCCAGCAGCTTTCGGGAGTGGAAGACCCAGTACTTC. Protein: CASSFREWKTQYF. The full variable domain, in which reference TRBV5-6 and TRBJ2-5 provide the parts outside the CDR3, is DAGVTQSPTHLIKTRGQQVTLRCSPKSGHDTVSWYQQALGQGPQFIFQYYEEEERQRGNFPDRFSGHQFPNYSSELNVNALLLGDSALYLCASSFREWKTQYFGPGTRLLVL.

The genes are TRBV5-1 and TRBJ2-1; D may be TRBD1 or TRBD2 (5 bases each). Trimming removed 3 bases from V and 7 bases from J, with 20 bases in between. Per the germline V gene, CDR1 is SGHRS and CDR2 is YFSETQ. This CDR3 comprises 16 residues. The CDR3 DNA follows: TGCGCCAGCAGCTCCTCCGGGACCCCACTGGGGAATGAGCAGTTCTTC. This codes for CASSSSGTPLGNEQFF. Combining the CDR3 with reference TRBV5-1 and TRBJ2-1 gives the whole variable domain KAGVTQTPRYLIKTRGQQVTLSCSPISGHRSVSWYQQTPGQGLQFLFEYFSETQRNKGNFPGRFSGRQFSNSRSEMNVSTLELGDSALYLCASSSSGTPLGNEQFFGPGTRLTVL.

V and J are TRBV7-9 and TRBJ2-1; a possible D gene is TRBD2 (7 bases). The CDR3 is made up of 19 amino acids. In germline, CDR1 is SEHNR, CDR2 FQNEAQ (reference sequence). V was shortened by 1 base and J by 6 bases, with 25 bases between the two germline ends. The chain's CDR3 is CASSLGGAFERGACNEQFF. In DNA form, the CDR3 reads TGTGCCAGCAGCTTAGGGGGGGCCTTCGAACGGGGGGCCTGCAATGAGCAGTTCTTC. The full variable domain, with the rest looked up from reference TRBV7-9 and TRBJ2-1, is DTGVSQNPRHKITKRGQNVTFRCDPISEHNRLYWYRQTLGQGPEFLTYFQNEAQLEKSRLLSDRFSAERPKGSFSTLEIQRTEQGDSAMYLCASSLGGAFERGACNEQFFGPGTRLTVL.

This clonotype was detected a few times. The V and J genes are TRBV5-5 and TRBJ2-1, with D possibly matching TRBD2 (6 bases). The CDR3 contains 14 residues. The V end lost 4 bases, the J end lost 9 bases, and 17 bases lay between the germline ends. Germline lookup yields CDR1 SGHKS and CDR2 YYEKEE (reference sequence). The CDR3 DNA is TGTGCCAGCAGCAACACAGCCGGGGGAACTGAGCAGTTCTTC. It specifies CASSNTAGGTEQFF.

This clonotype was detected a few times. The V call is TRBV2, the J call TRBJ1-5; D might be TRBD1 (5 bases). The length of the CDR3 is 15 residues. CDR1 and CDR2 (germline): SNHLY, FYNNEI. Deletions cut 4 bases from V and 4 bases from J, with 14 bases between. The CDR3 sequence is CASSGGLPGNQPQHF. For the CDR3, the DNA is TGTGCCAGCAGTGGGGGGTTACCCGGGAATCAGCCCCAGCATTTT.

This clonotype has a handful of counts. This chain joins TRBV7-2 and TRBJ1-1, with no clear D. The CDR3 extends over 14 amino acids. V lost 3 bases, J lost 1 base, and 9 bases lay in between. Germline V gives CDR1 SGHTA, CDR2 FQGNSA. Here the CDR3 DNA reads TGTGCCAGCAGCTTCCCTCGGGGGAACACTGAAGCTTTCTTT. Translated: CASSFPRGNTEAFF.

The chain employs TRBV5-1 and TRBJ1-5, with 9 bases matching TRBD1. This CDR3 has 15 amino acids. With 4 bases clipped from V and 7 bases from J, the junction kept 9 bases outside the gene matches. Per the germline V gene, CDR1 is SGHRS and CDR2 is YFSETQ. The CDR3 coding sequence is TGCGCCAGCAGCGAGGGGACAGGGATGAGCCAGCCCCAGCATTTT. Its translation: CASSEGTGMSQPQHF.

This clonotype was picked up a small number of times. The CDR3 bases are TGTGCCAGCACCCGCAGCCGAGAAACTTATGGCTACACCTTC. Protein: CASTRSRETYGYTF. The V call is TRBV6-1, the J call TRBJ1-2; D unclear. There are 14 residues in the CDR3. Trimming took off 7 bases at V and 5 bases at J, with 17 bases between the two ends. Germline CDR1 MNHNS, CDR2 SASEGT.

V usage is TRBV11-2 and J usage is TRBJ2-7; 7 positions agree with TRBD1. This CDR3 has 17 residues. V shed 5 bases and J 5 bases; nucleotides not matched to a gene: 18. CDR1 and CDR2 (germline): SGHAT, FQNNGV. CDR3 DNA sequence: TGTGCCAGCAGCCAATTCGTCTTGACAGGGTCAAGCCACGAGCAGTACTTC. This sequence encodes CASSQFVLTGSSHEQYF.

This clonotype was recorded once. The chain recombines TRBV7-9 with TRBJ2-1; D perhaps matches TRBD1 (5 bases). Germline V gives CDR1 SEHNR, CDR2 FQNEAQ (reference sequence). The V end was cut by 5 bases, the J end by 1 base, with 12 bases between. This CDR3 region has 15 residues. DNA of the CDR3: TGTGCCAGCAGCAGGGGCAAGAGATCCTACAATGAGCAGTTCTTC. It specifies CASSRGKRSYNEQFF.

The CDR3 spells CASSKGLESSYNEQFF. For the CDR3, the DNA is TGTGCCAGCAGTAAAGGACTAGAGAGCTCCTACAATGAGCAGTTCTTC. V and J are TRBV6-1 and TRBJ2-1; 7 bases agree with TRBD2. CDR1 and CDR2 (germline): MNHNS, SASEGT. The J segment lost 0 bases and the V segment lost 5 bases, leaving 7 bases of the junction unmatched. CDR3 size: 16 residues.

In its sample, this clonotype was seen a few times. V is TRBV5-1 and J is TRBJ1-1; 7 positions agree with TRBD1. Unmatched junction bases numbered 7, after V lost 5 bases and J lost 3 bases. CDR3 length: 14 amino acids. The germline CDR1 and CDR2 sequences are SGHRS and YFSETQ. As DNA, the CDR3 is TGCGCCAGCAGACCACAGGGGTTGGACACTGAAGCTTTCTTT. This encodes CASRPQGLDTEAFF.

In the case of this clonotype: This may come from a read error, since a much larger clone is one base off. The chain combines TRBV20-1 with TRBJ1-2, with 7 bases matching TRBD1. Germline V gene data show CDR1 as DFQATT and CDR2 as SNEGSKA (reference sequence). This CDR3 is built from 15 residues. Trimming at V came to 1 base and at J to 4 bases, leaving 9 bases not matched to a gene. CDR3 region: CSARGSAGGSYGYTF. CDR3 in DNA: TGCAGTGCTAGAGGGTCGGCAGGGGGAAGCTATGGCTACACCTTC.

In its sample, this clonotype was seen a few times. This chain joins TRBV14 and TRBJ1-6, with 8 bases aligning to TRBD1. Germline lookup yields CDR1 SGHDN and CDR2 FVKESK. The CDR3 loop spans 15 amino acids. V gave up 5 bases and J gave up 9 bases; unmatched junction bases: 9. The CDR3 nucleotides read TGTGCCAGCAGCGAACGGACAGGGATCCCTTCACCCCTCCACTTT. Translating gives CASSERTGIPSPLHF.

J is TRBJ1-2 and V is TRBV10-3, with D perhaps TRBD1 (5 bases). Germline CDR1 reads ENHRY; CDR2 reads SYGVKD. Trimming pared 10 bases from V and 2 bases from J, leaving 17 bases between. The CDR3 spans 14 residues. For the CDR3, the DNA is TGTGCCACTGGGGGTCGGGGGGAAAACTATGGCTACACCTTC. Protein sequence: CATGGRGENYGYTF.

The chain carries TRBV7-9 and TRBJ2-7; D could derive from TRBD1 or TRBD2 (5 bases each). The CDR3 totals 15 residues. Germline CDR1 is SEHNR and CDR2 is FQNEAQ (reference sequence). The V end lost 4 bases, the J end lost 7 bases, and 20 bases lay between the germline ends. The CDR3 spells CASSSPRDLNNEQYF. Here the CDR3 DNA reads TGTGCCAGCAGCTCCCCTAGGGACCTTAACAATGAGCAGTACTTC.

This clonotype was detected many times. The V call is TRBV12-5, the J call TRBJ1-2; D remains ambiguous. The length of the CDR3 is 14 residues. Trimming removed 3 bases at V and 8 bases at J, with 16 bases between. Germline V CDR1 and CDR2: LGHNT, FRNRAP. CDR3 DNA: TGTGCTAGTGGTTTTCTCCTCCGCCCGCTAGGCTACACCTTC. It codes for CASGFLLRPLGYTF.

In this sample, this clonotype turned up a few times. The chain joins TRBV7-2 to TRBJ2-1; 9 positions match TRBD1. This CDR3 region has 15 residues. Germline V gene lookup returns CDR1 SGHTA and CDR2 FQGNSA. The V segment lost 5 bases and the J segment 7 bases; nucleotides outside the gene matches: 9. The CDR3 is CASSPGTGMGNEQFF. The CDR3 DNA sequence: TGTGCCAGCAGCCCGGGGACAGGGATGGGGAATGAGCAGTTCTTC.

A note on this clonotype: It may be a read error: a sequence one base away is much more abundant. The chain uses TRBV29-1 and TRBJ2-5; TRBD2 aligns across 13 bases. Near its end, the DNA agrees better with TRBJ2-1, so the J call may be wrong. CDR1 SQVTM and CDR2 ANQGSEA come from the germline V gene. This CDR3 comprises 12 residues. The chain's CDR3 is CSGTSGRETQFF. For the CDR3, the DNA is TGCAGCGGTACTAGCGGGAGGGAGACCCAGTTCTTC.

A few counts support this clonotype. J is TRBJ2-1 and V is TRBV6-1; 9 nucleotides match TRBD2. Germline V gene data show CDR1 as MNHNS and CDR2 as SASEGT. The junction had 13 bases not matched to a gene; V was cut back by 10 bases and J by 0 bases. This CDR3 has 17 amino acids. The CDR3 DNA sequence: TGTGCCACCCACCCGAGAACTAGCGGGCTCTCCTACAATGAGCAGTTCTTC. It yields the protein CATHPRTSGLSYNEQFF.

The chain has TRBV14 and TRBJ1-2; maybe TRBD1 (6 bases). Trimming cost V 4 bases and J 3 bases, with 12 bases left between them. This CDR3 contains 14 residues. Looked up from germline, CDR1 is SGHDN and CDR2 is FVKESK. CDR3 sequence (DNA): TGTGCCAGCAGCCCAAACAGGGTAGACTATGGCTACACCTTC. This gives the protein CASSPNRVDYGYTF.

The V and J genes are TRBV14 and TRBJ2-3; D possibly corresponds to TRBD1 (5 bases). The germline gives CDR1 SGHDN, CDR2 FVKESK. Trimming left V 4 bases short and J 5 bases short, with 13 bases between. The CDR3 is made up of 14 amino acids. CDR3 nucleotides: TGTGCCAGCAGCCGAGAAATCAGGGTAGATACGCAGTATTTT. Protein product: CASSREIRVDTQYF.

This clonotype was found a few times. The chain joins TRBV29-1 to TRBJ1-2; perhaps TRBD1 as D (5 bases). The CDR3 contains 14 residues. V lost 6 bases to trimming and J lost 0 bases, with 14 bases between them. Germline values: CDR1 SQVTM, CDR2 ANQGSEA. In DNA form, the CDR3 reads TGCAGCGTCCAAGCAGGGACGTCTAACTATGGCTACACCTTC. This gives the protein CSVQAGTSNYGYTF.

This clonotype appeared a few times. The chain recombines TRBV5-1 with TRBJ2-3, with D possibly TRBD2 on 5 matching bases. Germline V gene data show CDR1 as SGHRS and CDR2 as YFSETQ. The CDR3 consists of 15 residues. Trimming removed 0 bases at V and 6 bases at J, with 14 bases between. CDR3 sequence reads: CASSLGSGFGDTQYF. CDR3 in DNA: TGCGCCAGCAGCTTGGGCTCGGGATTCGGCGATACGCAGTATTTT.

The table lists this clonotype with a few counts. This chain uses TRBV7-2 with TRBJ2-1; 7 bases match TRBD2. CDR1 and CDR2 from the germline V gene are SGHTA and FQGNSA. CDR3 length equals 15 residues. The J segment lost 2 bases and the V segment lost 5 bases, leaving 6 bases of the junction unmatched. The CDR3 region has the DNA TGTGCCAGCAGCCAGACTAGCAGCCCCTACAATGAGCAGTTCTTC. Translating it yields CASSQTSSPYNEQFF.